Following are 5 T cell receptor beta chains from one sample sequenced in a study of cytomegalovirus exposure and HLA in healthy donors. PCR used 60 Vbeta primers and 13 Jbeta primers. Clones were read by immunoSEQ multiplex PCR, and TCRdb kept only the in-frame ones, dropping some. This table has over 250,000 clones, about 75% appearing once. The sequenced sample consisted of PBMCs. The receptors were sampled from a female donor in good health and CMV-seronegative.

CDR3 residues: CASSPGTGGNTIYF. The CDR3 DNA reads TGTGCCAGCAGCCCAGGGACAGGAGGAAACACCATATATTTT. This chain uses TRBV13 with TRBJ1-3; 8 bases fit TRBD1. This CDR3 region has 14 residues. V was pared by 5 bases and J by 4 bases, with 4 bases of the junction left unmatched. CDR1 is PRHDT and CDR2 is FYEKMQ in the germline V gene (reference sequence).

This clone was picked up a small number of times. The V and J genes are TRBV19 and TRBJ1-5; 9 nucleotides match TRBD1. Unmatched junction bases numbered 0, after V lost 6 bases and J lost 0 bases. CDR3 size: 14 residues. Germline values: CDR1 LNHDA, CDR2 SQIVND (reference sequence). In DNA form, the CDR3 reads TGTGCCAGTAGGGACAGGGGTAGCAATCAGCCCCAGCATTTT. It translates to CASRDRGSNQPQHF. Variable domain in full (rest from reference TRBV19 and TRBJ1-5): DGGITQSPKYLFRKEGQNVTLSCEQNLNHDAMYWYRQDPGQGLRLIYYSQIVNDFQKGDIAEGYSVSREKKESFPLTVTSAQKNPTAFYLCASRDRGSNQPQHFGDGTRLSIL.

This rearrangement joins TRBV7-9 to TRBJ2-1, with TRBD1 matching over 8 bases. There are 15 residues in the CDR3. V lost 4 bases, J lost 6 bases, and 8 bases stayed unmatched. Looked up from germline, CDR1 is SEHNR and CDR2 is FQNEAQ (reference sequence). CDR3 nucleotides: TGTGCCAGCAGCTCGGGACAGGAAAGGGCCAATGAGCAGTTCTTC. This translates into CASSSGQERANEQFF.

This chain uses TRBV5-4 with TRBJ2-5; TRBD1 matches at 8 bases. Germline CDR1 SGHNT, CDR2 YYREEE (reference sequence). This CDR3 region has 14 residues. V shed 4 bases, J shed 1 base, and the junction held 3 bases outside the gene matches. The DNA of the CDR3 is TGTGCCAGCAGCCGACAGGGGAGCCAAGAGACCCAGTACTTC. This sequence encodes CASSRQGSQETQYF.

This chain links TRBV7-3 with TRBJ1-1, with TRBD1 matching over 8 bases. Germline CDR1 is SGHTA and CDR2 is FQGTGA. The junction had 6 bases not matched to a gene; V was cut back by 1 base and J by 5 bases. There are 15 residues in the CDR3. In DNA form, the CDR3 reads TGTGCCAGCAGCTTAATGGCAGGGGGCCAGACTGAAGCTTTCTTT. It is translated as CASSLMAGGQTEAFF. Supplemented by reference TRBV7-3 and TRBJ1-1, the full variable domain reads GAGVSQTPSNKVTEKGKYVELRCDPISGHTALYWYRQSLGQGPEFLIYFQGTGAADDSGLPNDRFFAVRPEGSVSTLKIQRTERGDSAVYLCASSLMAGGQTEAFFGQGTRLTVV.